The rows below give T cell receptor beta chains drawn from one sample of a study of T cell responses to AZD1222 COVID-19 vaccine. Measured with immunoSEQ multiplex PCR; TCRdb has only the in-frame clones, and not every one. The profile shows 250,000 to 300,000 clones, around 93% of them singletons. The sample consisted of peripheral blood, taken 28 days after the second AZD1222 dose. The receptors derive from an adult who received the AZD1222 COVID-19 vaccine. The CDR3 runs from the conserved cysteine through the conserved F or W. The D gene is left open where the match is weak. The size entry is marked missing in some rows and otherwise reads once, few, many or a size class.

cdr3_nt	cdr3_aa	d_call	v_call	clone_size	j_call
TGTGCCAGTAGTTCACAGGGAAACACTGAAGCTTTCTTT	CASSSQGNTEAFF	.	TRBV19	once	TRBJ1-1
TGTGCCAGCAGTTACACGGTAGAAGGAACTGAAGCTTTCTTT	CASSYTVEGTEAFF	.	TRBV6-5	once	TRBJ1-1
TGTGCCAGCAGTCCCAGGGACAATTCACCCCTCCACTTT	CASSPRDNSPLHF	.	TRBV28	once	TRBJ1-6
TGCGCCAGCAGCCAAGTTCGGTCCCAAGAGACCCAGTACTTC	CASSQVRSQETQYF	.	TRBV4-1	.	TRBJ2-5
TGCAGCGTTGAATCACAGGGGGGCCGAGGCGAGCAGTACTTC	CSVESQGGRGEQYF	TRBD1	TRBV29-1	.	TRBJ2-7
TGTGCCAGCAGCCAAAGACTAGCGGGGGGGACCTACGAGCAGTACTTC	CASSQRLAGGTYEQYF	TRBD2	TRBV3-1/TRBV3-2	.	TRBJ2-7
TGTGCCAGCTCCCAAGGGAGCGGAAACGAGCAGTACTTC	CASSQGSGNEQYF	.	TRBV18	.	TRBJ2-7
TGTGCCAGCGCACTAGCGAACACCGGGGAGCTGTTTTTT	CASALANTGELFF	.	TRBV9	.	TRBJ2-2
TGTGCCAGAAGCTTGGACAGGGACTCCTACGAGCAGTACTTC	CARSLDRDSYEQYF	.	TRBV5-3	.	TRBJ2-7
TGTGCCAGCAGCCCCGGTTTGGGGGAGCAGTACTTC	CASSPGLGEQYF	.	TRBV3-1/TRBV3-2	.	TRBJ2-7
TGTGCCAGCAGCGCAAGAGAGACCCAGTACTTC	CASSARETQYF	.	TRBV3-1/TRBV3-2	.	TRBJ2-5
TGTGCCAGCAGCTTGGGGACGTCCTCCTCCTACGAGCAGTACTTC	CASSLGTSSSYEQYF	.	TRBV7-6	.	TRBJ2-7
TGTGCCAGCAGCTCCTTGGGTAGCGCTTCCTCCTACAATGAGCAGTTCTTC	CASSSLGSASSYNEQFF	.	TRBV7-8	few	TRBJ2-1
TGTGCCAGCAGTTACGGAGGGGTAGGCTACACCTTC	CASSYGGVGYTF	.	TRBV6-5	.	TRBJ1-2
TGTGCCAGCAGCTTTGGGGGCAGGTCTAATGAAAAACTGTTTTTT	CASSFGGRSNEKLFF	.	TRBV7-2	.	TRBJ1-4
TGTGCCAGCAGCCAAGTTGCGGGGACCAGCTCGTGGAAACTGTTTTTT	CASSQVAGTSSWKLFF	.	TRBV3-1/TRBV3-2	.	TRBJ1-4
TGCGCCAGCAGTGAGTACGCGTACACTGAAGCTTTCTTT	CASSEYAYTEAFF	.	TRBV10-1	.	TRBJ1-1
TGCAGTGCTAGTCCGGGACAGGGGGATAATTCACCCCTCCACTTT	CSASPGQGDNSPLHF	TRBD1	TRBV20-1	.	TRBJ1-6
TGTGCCAGTAGTTCCCAGGGGGGCAATCAGCCCCAGCATTTT	CASSSQGGNQPQHF	TRBD1	TRBV19	.	TRBJ1-5
TGTGCCAGCAGCGCCGCTACGGGGATGAGCGGGAGTACCAAAAACATTCAGTACTTC	CASSAATGMSGSTKNIQYF	TRBD2	TRBV9	.	TRBJ2-4
TGCGCCAGCAGTGACGTGGGCCACGAGCAGTACTTC	CASSDVGHEQYF	.	TRBV10-1	.	TRBJ2-7
TGTGCCGGTTCGGTGAACACTGAAGCTTTCTTT	CAGSVNTEAFF	.	TRBV2	.	TRBJ1-1
TGTGCCAGCAGCCTAACACGGATCTCCTACGAGCAGTACTTC	CASSLTRISYEQYF	.	TRBV7-2	.	TRBJ2-7
TGTGCCAGCAGCCAAGGGACAGTCTACGAGCAGTACTTC	CASSQGTVYEQYF	TRBD1	TRBV7-6	.	TRBJ2-7
TGTGCCAGTAGTAGTACCCAGAAGGACGAGCAGTACTTC	CASSSTQKDEQYF	.	TRBV19	.	TRBJ2-7
TGTGCCAGCAGTTTCGGAGGGTTGGACGAGCAGTACTTC	CASSFGGLDEQYF	.	TRBV12-3/TRBV12-4	.	TRBJ2-7
TGTGCCAGCAGCCGGGGGGGTTCCTCTGGAAACACCATATATTTT	CASSRGGSSGNTIYF	.	TRBV28	.	TRBJ1-3
TGTGCCAGCAGCCCCTCCCCCCCGGAGCCCCAGCATTTT	CASSPSPPEPQHF	.	TRBV6-5	.	TRBJ1-5
TGTGCCAGCAGCCCCGGGACTCACACCGGGGAGCTGTTTTTT	CASSPGTHTGELFF	.	TRBV4-2	.	TRBJ2-2
TGTGCCAGTGGGACAGTAGGGGCCAACGGCTATGGCTACACCTTC	CASGTVGANGYGYTF	TRBD1	TRBV19	.	TRBJ1-2
TGTGCCAGCAGCCAAGATCGGGCTCCCCTTACCCAGTACTTC	CASSQDRAPLTQYF	.	TRBV4-2	.	TRBJ2-5
TGTGCCAGCAGTTTAGGAGGGGCGAACGAGCAGTACTTC	CASSLGGANEQYF	.	TRBV28	.	TRBJ2-7
TGCAGCGTCGGGGGGGGACAAGAGACCCAGTACTTC	CSVGGGQETQYF	TRBD2	TRBV29-1	.	TRBJ2-5
TGTGCCTGGACCAATCCCCTGCGGGGGGACTACGAGCAGTACTTC	CAWTNPLRGDYEQYF	TRBD2	TRBV30	.	TRBJ2-7
TGTGCCAGCAGCGGGAGCTCCATGGGGGAGCAGTACTTC	CASSGSSMGEQYF	.	TRBV3-1/TRBV3-2	.	TRBJ2-7
TGTGCCTGGAGTCGTGACTACCGCGGCACAGATACGCAGTATTTT	CAWSRDYRGTDTQYF	.	TRBV30	once	TRBJ2-3
TGTGCCATCCGCCAGGGGGGGGTCTACGAGCAGTACTTC	CAIRQGGVYEQYF	.	TRBV28	.	TRBJ2-7
TGCGCCAGCAGCTTGGGGTGGACCTCAAATTCACCCCTCCACTTT	CASSLGWTSNSPLHF	.	TRBV5-1	.	TRBJ1-6
TGTGCCAGCATGGGGTCCCTAGGACAGACCCAGTACTTC	CASMGSLGQTQYF	.	TRBV12-3/TRBV12-4	.	TRBJ2-5
TGTGCCAGTAGTATTAAGCGGGGCCTCTACAATGAGCAGTTCTTC	CASSIKRGLYNEQFF	TRBD2	TRBV19	once	TRBJ2-1
TGTGCCAGCAGCCAAGAGGGGGCAGGGTCCTACGAGCAGTACTTC	CASSQEGAGSYEQYF	.	TRBV3-1/TRBV3-2	.	TRBJ2-7
TGTGCCAGCAGCTTGGGACCGGAGAGCAATCAGCCCCAGCATTTT	CASSLGPESNQPQHF	.	TRBV5-5	.	TRBJ1-5
TGTGCCAGCTCACCGCAGGGGGCCTTCAATGAGCAGTTCTTC	CASSPQGAFNEQFF	TRBD1	TRBV18	.	TRBJ2-1
TGTGCCAGCAGCCCCCAGGGCTCCTACGAGCAGTACTTC	CASSPQGSYEQYF	.	TRBV6-5	.	TRBJ2-7
TGTGCCAGCAGCTCCCGGGGGAGTGGGCAGTTCTTC	CASSSRGSGQFF	.	TRBV7-9	.	TRBJ2-1